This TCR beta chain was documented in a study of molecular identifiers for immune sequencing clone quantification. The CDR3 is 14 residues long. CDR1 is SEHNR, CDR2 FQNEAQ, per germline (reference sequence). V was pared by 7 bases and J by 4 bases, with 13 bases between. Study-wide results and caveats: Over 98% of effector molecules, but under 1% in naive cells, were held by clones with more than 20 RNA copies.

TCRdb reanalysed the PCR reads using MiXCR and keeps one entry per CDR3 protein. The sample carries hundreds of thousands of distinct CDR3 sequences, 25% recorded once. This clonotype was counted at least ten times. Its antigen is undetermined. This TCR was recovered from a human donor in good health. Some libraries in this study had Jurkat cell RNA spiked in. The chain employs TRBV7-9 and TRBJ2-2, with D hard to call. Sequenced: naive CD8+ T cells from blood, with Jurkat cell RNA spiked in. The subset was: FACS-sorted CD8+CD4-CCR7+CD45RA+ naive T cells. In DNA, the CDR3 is TGTGCCAGCAACCCAATGGACGTCACCGGGGAGCTGTTTTTT. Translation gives CASNPMDVTGELFF.